The 14 T cell receptor beta chains below all came from one sample that was sequenced in a study of blood T cells in healthy people across ages. Combining a sample-barcoded 5' primer with a J-beta primer mix, a second PCR ran for about 7 to 12 cycles. TCRdb reprocessed the 5' RACE reads via MiXCR and lists one record per CDR3 protein. This table holds some 1.4 million distinct CDR3 sequences, 42% found once. The sequenced sample consisted of blood. Receptor source: a woman aged 18-35 years in good health.

For this clonotype: This may stem from a read error, because a much larger clone lies one nucleotide away. The gene calls are TRBV6-5 and TRBJ2-5; D is unresolved. The J call could be wrong; TRBJ2-7 is a better fit for the DNA end. Germline lookup yields CDR1 MNHEY and CDR2 SVGAGI. The CDR3 covers 11 residues. As DNA, the CDR3 is TGTGCCAGCAGGTATATGGGCGAGCAGTACTTC. It encodes CASRYMGEQYF.

The rearrangement links TRBV2 to TRBJ1-1; D gene unclear. Deletions cut 6 bases from V and 6 bases from J, with 20 bases between. The CDR3 length is 15 residues. Germline CDR1 is SNHLY and CDR2 is FYNNEI. CDR3 in amino acids: CASREEGQATPEAFF. CDR3 DNA: TGTGCCAGCAGGGAGGAGGGTCAGGCAACACCTGAAGCTTTCTTT.

In its sample, this clonotype was seen a few times. The rearrangement uses TRBV25-1 and TRBJ2-3; 10 nucleotides match TRBD2. J lost 4 bases, V lost 7 bases, and 5 bases had no gene match. This CDR3 contains 14 residues. CDR1 and CDR2 from the germline V gene are MGHDK and SYGVNS. CDR3 residues: CASMLAGGADTQYF. The CDR3 DNA reads as TGTGCCAGCATGTTAGCGGGAGGTGCAGATACGCAGTATTTT.

This clonotype was counted only a few times. This chain links TRBV12-3 or TRBV12-4 with TRBJ1-4; D is perhaps TRBD1 (5 bases). The CDR3 is 17 residues long. Between the trimmed V and J ends, which lost 3 bases and 0 bases, there was a span of 14 bases. Here the CDR3 DNA reads TGTGCCAGCAGTTTCTACGAAGGGACCGCAACTAATGAAAAACTGTTTTTT. It codes for CASSFYEGTATNEKLFF.

This clonotype was detected only a few times. The rearrangement joins TRBV20-1 to TRBJ2-3; D possibly corresponds to TRBD1 (6 bases). Trimming shortened V by 3 bases and J by 0 bases, and 10 bases separated the two germline ends. Germline V lookup: CDR1 DFQATT, CDR2 SNEGSKA (reference sequence). This CDR3 spans 14 amino acids. CDR3 sequence reads: CSASWTASTDTQYF. CDR3 nucleotide sequence: TGCAGTGCTAGCTGGACAGCGAGCACAGATACGCAGTATTTT.

V gene TRBV5-1 combines with J gene TRBJ1-4; TRBD1 is a possible D gene (5 bases). The V gene lost 0 bases and the J gene lost 1 base, with 13 bases spanning the gap. Per germline, CDR1 SGHRS and CDR2 YFSETQ. This CDR3 is 17 amino acids long. For the CDR3, the DNA is TGCGCCAGCAGCTTGGTGTTCCCGGGGGGAACTAATGAAAAACTGTTTTTT. This gives the protein CASSLVFPGGTNEKLFF.

The rearrangement joins TRBV6-1 to TRBJ1-2; tentative D call: TRBD1 (6 bases). This CDR3 has 14 amino acids. V gave up 1 base and J gave up 4 bases, with 10 bases separating them. Germline V lookup: CDR1 MNHNS, CDR2 SASEGT. CDR3 nucleotide sequence: TGTGCCAGCAGTGAAGAGACAGGCCTCTATGGCTACACCTTC. Protein product: CASSEETGLYGYTF.

V and J are TRBV2 and TRBJ2-3; perhaps D is TRBD1 or TRBD2 (6 bases each). Germline CDR1 is SNHLY and CDR2 is FYNNEI. Trimming removed 7 bases from V and 4 bases from J, with 15 bases in between. The CDR3 has 14 residues. CDR3 coding DNA: TGTGCCAGCACGGGGGCGGGGACCCCAGATACGCAGTATTTT. Amino acids: CASTGAGTPDTQYF.

The chain carries TRBV27 and TRBJ1-2; weak D call: TRBD1 (6 bases). This CDR3 comprises 15 residues. Per germline, CDR1 MNHEY and CDR2 SMNVEV (reference sequence). Trimming took 0 bases from V and 2 from J, leaving 10 bases between them. This CDR3 is CASSLSTGPNYGYTF. CDR3 DNA sequence: TGTGCCAGCAGTTTATCGACAGGACCCAACTATGGCTACACCTTC.

This clonotype was recorded a few times. The chain carries TRBV29-1 and TRBJ1-2; TRBD1 matches 11 bases. CDR1 is SQVTM and CDR2 is ANQGSEA in the germline V gene. Losses at the gene ends were 6 bases for V and 4 bases for J; bases not matched to a gene: 4. The CDR3 is 13 residues long. CDR3: CSVRTGGGYGYTF. In nucleotides, the CDR3 is TGCAGCGTACGGACAGGGGGCGGCTATGGCTACACCTTC.

J is TRBJ2-1 and V is TRBV7-8, with a weak D call TRBD1 (5 bases). CDR3 length equals 16 residues. Germline V gene data show CDR1 as SGHVS and CDR2 as FQNEAQ. Deletions cut 1 base from V and 1 base from J, with 11 bases between. CDR3 residues: CASSLVGVFSYNEQFF. In DNA form, the CDR3 reads TGTGCCAGCAGCTTAGTAGGGGTATTTTCCTACAATGAGCAGTTCTTC.

This clonotype has a handful of counts. V usage is TRBV3-1 and J usage is TRBJ2-1; 7 nucleotides match TRBD2. This CDR3 is built from 17 residues. Germline CDR1 reads LGHDT; CDR2 reads YNNKEL (reference sequence). V shed 1 base and J 0 bases; nucleotides not matched to a gene: 6. CDR3 protein: CASSQGLALSSYNEQFF. Here the CDR3 DNA reads TGTGCCAGCAGCCAAGGACTAGCCTTAAGCTCCTACAATGAGCAGTTCTTC.

This clonotype was counted between two and nine times. The V gene is TRBV20-1, the J gene TRBJ2-3, with 15 positions matching TRBD2. After removal of 2 bases from V and 1 base from J, the junction contained 4 bases not matched to a gene. The CDR3 loop spans 17 amino acids. From germline, CDR1 is DFQATT and CDR2 SNEGSKA (reference sequence). The chain's CDR3 is CSARQGLAGGGTDTQYF. CDR3 sequence (DNA): TGCAGTGCTAGACAGGGACTAGCGGGAGGCGGCACAGATACGCAGTATTTT.

The genes are TRBV13 and TRBJ2-3, with 8 bases matching TRBD2. CDR1 is PRHDT and CDR2 is FYEKMQ in the germline V gene (reference sequence). The CDR3 length is 15 residues. Trimming removed 8 bases from V and 7 bases from J; junction bases left unmatched: 14. CDR3: CASRQAGTSWNTQYF. The CDR3 coding sequence is TGTGCCAGCCGTCAAGCCGGGACTAGTTGGAATACGCAGTATTTT.